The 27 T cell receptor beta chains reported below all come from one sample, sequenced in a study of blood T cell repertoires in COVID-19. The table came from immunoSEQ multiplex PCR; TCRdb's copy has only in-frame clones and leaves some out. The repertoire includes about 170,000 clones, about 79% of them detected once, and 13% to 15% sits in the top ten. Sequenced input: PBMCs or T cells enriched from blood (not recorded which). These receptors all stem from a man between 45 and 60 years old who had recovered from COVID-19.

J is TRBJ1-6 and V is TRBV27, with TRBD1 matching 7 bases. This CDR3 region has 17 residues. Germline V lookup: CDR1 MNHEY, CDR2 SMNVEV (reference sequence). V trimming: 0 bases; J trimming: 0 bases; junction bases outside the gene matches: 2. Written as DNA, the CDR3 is TGTGCCAGCAGTTTATCAGGGGGCGTCTCCTATAATTCACCCCTCCACTTT. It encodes CASSLSGGVSYNSPLHF.

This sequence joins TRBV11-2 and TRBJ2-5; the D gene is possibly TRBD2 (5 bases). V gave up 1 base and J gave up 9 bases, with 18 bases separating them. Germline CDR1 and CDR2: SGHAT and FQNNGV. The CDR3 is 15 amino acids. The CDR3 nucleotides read TGTGCCAGCAGCTTAGGGCAGGTGAGGGAGAGGCCCCAGTACTTC. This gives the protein CASSLGQVRERPQYF.

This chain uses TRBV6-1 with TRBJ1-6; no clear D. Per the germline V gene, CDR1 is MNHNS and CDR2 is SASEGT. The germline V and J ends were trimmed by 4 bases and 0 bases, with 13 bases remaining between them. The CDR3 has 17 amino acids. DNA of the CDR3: TGTGCCAGCAGTGGCCGGGGAGGGAGCTCCTATAATTCACCCCTCCACTTT. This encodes CASSGRGGSSYNSPLHF.

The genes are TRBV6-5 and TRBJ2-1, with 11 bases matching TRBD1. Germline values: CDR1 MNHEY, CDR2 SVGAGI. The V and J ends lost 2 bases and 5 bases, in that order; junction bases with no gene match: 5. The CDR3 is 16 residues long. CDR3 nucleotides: TGTGCCAGCAGTTACCCCGGGACAGGGGGTCACAATGAGCAGTTCTTC. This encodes CASSYPGTGGHNEQFF.

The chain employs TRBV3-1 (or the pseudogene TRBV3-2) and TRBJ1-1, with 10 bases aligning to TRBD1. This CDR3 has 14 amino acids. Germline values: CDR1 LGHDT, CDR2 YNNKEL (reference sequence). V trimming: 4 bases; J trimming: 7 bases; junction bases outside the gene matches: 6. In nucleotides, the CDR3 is TGTGCCAGCAGCCGACAGGGGGCCGTGCTTGAAGCTTTCTTT. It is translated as CASSRQGAVLEAFF.

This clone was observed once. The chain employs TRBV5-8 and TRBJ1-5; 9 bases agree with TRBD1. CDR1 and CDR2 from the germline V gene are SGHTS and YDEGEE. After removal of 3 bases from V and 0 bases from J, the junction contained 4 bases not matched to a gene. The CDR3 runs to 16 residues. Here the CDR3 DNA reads TGTGCCAGCAGCTCCGGGGACAGGGTTAGCAATCAGCCCCAGCATTTT. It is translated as CASSSGDRVSNQPQHF.

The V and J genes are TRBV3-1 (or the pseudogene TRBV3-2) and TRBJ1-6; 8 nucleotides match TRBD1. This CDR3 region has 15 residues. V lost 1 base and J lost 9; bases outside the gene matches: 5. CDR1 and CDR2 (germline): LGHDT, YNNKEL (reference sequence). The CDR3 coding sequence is TGTGCCAGCAGCCAAGTTCAGGGGGCACTTTCACCCCTCCACTTT. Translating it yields CASSQVQGALSPLHF.

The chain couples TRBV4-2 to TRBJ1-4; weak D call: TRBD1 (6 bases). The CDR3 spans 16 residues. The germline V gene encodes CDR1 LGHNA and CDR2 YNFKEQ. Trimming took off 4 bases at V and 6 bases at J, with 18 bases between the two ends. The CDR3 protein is CASSPAPTGPDEKLFF. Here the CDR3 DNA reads TGTGCCAGCAGCCCAGCTCCCACAGGGCCGGATGAAAAACTGTTTTTT.

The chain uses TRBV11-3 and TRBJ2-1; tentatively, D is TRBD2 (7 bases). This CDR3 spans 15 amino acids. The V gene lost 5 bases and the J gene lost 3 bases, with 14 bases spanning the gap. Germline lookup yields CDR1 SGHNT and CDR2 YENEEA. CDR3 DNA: TGTGCCAGCAGCGCGGGGAGGGGGAACTACAATGAGCAGTTCTTC. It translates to CASSAGRGNYNEQFF.

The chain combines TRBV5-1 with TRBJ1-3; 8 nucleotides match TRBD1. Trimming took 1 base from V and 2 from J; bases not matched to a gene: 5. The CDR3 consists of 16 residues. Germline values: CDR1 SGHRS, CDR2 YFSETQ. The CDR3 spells CASSLSGGITGNTIYF. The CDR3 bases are TGCGCCAGCAGCTTGTCAGGGGGCATAACTGGAAACACCATATATTTT. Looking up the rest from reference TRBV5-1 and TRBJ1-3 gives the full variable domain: KAGVTQTPRYLIKTRGQQVTLSCSPISGHRSVSWYQQTPGQGLQFLFEYFSETQRNKGNFPGRFSGRQFSNSRSEMNVSTLELGDSALYLCASSLSGGITGNTIYFGEGSWLTVV.

DNA for the CDR3: TGTGCCAGCTCACCACCTCGGGCTGGCGGGGGTACTCAGCCCCAGCATTTT. Its translation is CASSPPRAGGGTQPQHF. This chain connects TRBV18 to TRBJ1-5; maybe TRBD1 (5 bases). The CDR3 covers 17 residues. CDR1 and CDR2 from the germline V gene are KGHSH and LQKENI. The ends were cut back, 0 bases at V and 6 bases at J, with 18 bases in the middle.

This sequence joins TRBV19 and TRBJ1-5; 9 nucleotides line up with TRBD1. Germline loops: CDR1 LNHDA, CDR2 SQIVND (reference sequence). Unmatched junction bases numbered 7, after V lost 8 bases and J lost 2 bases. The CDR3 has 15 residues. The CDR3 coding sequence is TGTGCCAGTCTAAACAGGGGGCATGGCAATCAGCCCCAGCATTTT. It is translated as CASLNRGHGNQPQHF.

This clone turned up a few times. CDR3: CASSRGTVRNEQFF. The CDR3 bases are TGTGCCAGCAGCAGAGGGACAGTCCGCAATGAGCAGTTCTTC. V and J are TRBV7-2 and TRBJ2-1; 7 bases fit TRBD1. J was trimmed by 6 bases and V by 5 bases; bases with no gene match: 7. This CDR3 has 14 residues. The germline V gene has CDR1 SGHTA and CDR2 FQGNSA.

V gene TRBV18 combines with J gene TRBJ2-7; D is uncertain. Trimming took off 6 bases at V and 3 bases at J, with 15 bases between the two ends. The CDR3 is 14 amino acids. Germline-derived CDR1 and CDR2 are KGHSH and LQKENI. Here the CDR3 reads CASSPGRVDYEQYF. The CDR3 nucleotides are TGTGCCAGCTCCCCGGGTCGGGTGGACTACGAGCAGTACTTC.

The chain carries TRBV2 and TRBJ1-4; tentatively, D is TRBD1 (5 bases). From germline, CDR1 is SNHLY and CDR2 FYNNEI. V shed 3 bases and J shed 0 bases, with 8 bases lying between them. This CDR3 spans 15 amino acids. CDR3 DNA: TGTGCCAGCAGTGACTCGGGGGCAACTAATGAAAAACTGTTTTTT. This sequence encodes CASSDSGATNEKLFF.

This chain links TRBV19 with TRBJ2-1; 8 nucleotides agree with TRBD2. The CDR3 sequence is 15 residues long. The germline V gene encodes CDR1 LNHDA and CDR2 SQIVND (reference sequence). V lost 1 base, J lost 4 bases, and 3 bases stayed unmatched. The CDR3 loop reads CASSIGAGGYNEQFF. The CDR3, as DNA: TGTGCCAGTAGTATAGGTGCGGGGGGATACAATGAGCAGTTCTTC.

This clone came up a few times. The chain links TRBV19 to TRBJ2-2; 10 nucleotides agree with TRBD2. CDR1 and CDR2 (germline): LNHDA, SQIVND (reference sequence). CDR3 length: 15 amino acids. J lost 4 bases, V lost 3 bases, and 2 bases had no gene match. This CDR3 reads CASSIERGGTGELFF. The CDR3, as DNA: TGTGCCAGTAGTATCGAGCGGGGGGGCACCGGGGAGCTGTTTTTT.

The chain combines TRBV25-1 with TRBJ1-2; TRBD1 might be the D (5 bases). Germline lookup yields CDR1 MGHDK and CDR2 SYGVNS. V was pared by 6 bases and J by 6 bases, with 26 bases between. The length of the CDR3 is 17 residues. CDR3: CASSAFGFGAGRDGYTF. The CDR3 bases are TGTGCCAGCAGCGCTTTCGGTTTCGGAGCAGGCAGGGATGGCTACACCTTC.

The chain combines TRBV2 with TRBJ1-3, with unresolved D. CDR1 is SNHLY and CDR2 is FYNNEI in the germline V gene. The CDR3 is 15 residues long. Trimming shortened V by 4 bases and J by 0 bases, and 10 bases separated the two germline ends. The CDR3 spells CASSGVGSSGNTIYF. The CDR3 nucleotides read TGTGCCAGCAGTGGCGTAGGGAGCTCTGGAAACACCATATATTTT.

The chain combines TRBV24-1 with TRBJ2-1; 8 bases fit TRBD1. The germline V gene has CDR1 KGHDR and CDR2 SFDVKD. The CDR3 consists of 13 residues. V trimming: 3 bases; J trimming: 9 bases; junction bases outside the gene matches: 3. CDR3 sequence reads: CATSDNRGSEQFF. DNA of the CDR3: TGTGCCACCAGTGATAACAGGGGGAGTGAGCAGTTCTTC.

The CDR3 bases are TGCGCCAGCAGTCCGACAGGGTCAGATACGCAGTATTTT. Its protein product is CASSPTGSDTQYF. The rearrangement uses TRBV10-1 and TRBJ2-3, with TRBD1 identical over 7 bases. The trim removed 5 bases at V and 4 bases at J, leaving 3 bases unmatched. The CDR3 is made up of 13 amino acids. The germline CDR1 and CDR2 sequences are WNHNN and SYGVQD (reference sequence).

The CDR3 DNA follows: TGTGCCAGCAGCCAAGCTGCGGGGGGTCACGGCATTACAGATACGCAGTATTTT. The encoded protein is CASSQAAGGHGITDTQYF. The rearrangement uses TRBV4-2 and TRBJ2-3; 8 bases align to TRBD2. This CDR3 contains 18 residues. Trimming at V came to 1 base and at J to 3 bases, leaving 12 bases not matched to a gene. The V gene's germline CDR1 is LGHNA and CDR2 YNFKEQ.

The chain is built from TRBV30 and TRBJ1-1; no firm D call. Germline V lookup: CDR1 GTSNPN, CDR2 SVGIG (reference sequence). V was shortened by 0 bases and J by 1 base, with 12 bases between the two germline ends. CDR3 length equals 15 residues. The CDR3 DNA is TGTGCCTGGAGTGTACTCGGGAACCGGAACACTGAAGCTTTCTTT. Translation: CAWSVLGNRNTEAFF.

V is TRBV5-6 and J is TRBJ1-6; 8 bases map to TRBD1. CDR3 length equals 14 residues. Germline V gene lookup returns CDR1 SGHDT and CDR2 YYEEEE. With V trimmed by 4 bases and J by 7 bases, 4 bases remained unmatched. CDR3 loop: CASSRDRINSPLHF. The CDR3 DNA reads TGTGCCAGCAGCCGGGACAGGATAAATTCACCCCTCCACTTT. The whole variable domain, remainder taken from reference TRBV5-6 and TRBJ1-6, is DAGVTQSPTHLIKTRGQQVTLRCSPKSGHDTVSWYQQALGQGPQFIFQYYEEEERQRGNFPDRFSGHQFPNYSSELNVNALLLGDSALYLCASSRDRINSPLHFGNGTRLTVT.

This chain's CDR3 is CASSVSGGGLETQYF. DNA of the CDR3: TGTGCCAGCAGCGTTAGCGGGGGGGGGTTGGAGACCCAGTACTTC. The gene calls are TRBV9 and TRBJ2-5, with 11 bases lining up with TRBD2. Looked up from germline, CDR1 is SGDLS and CDR2 is YYNGEE. V shed 2 bases and J 5 bases; nucleotides not matched to a gene: 5. This CDR3 comprises 15 residues.

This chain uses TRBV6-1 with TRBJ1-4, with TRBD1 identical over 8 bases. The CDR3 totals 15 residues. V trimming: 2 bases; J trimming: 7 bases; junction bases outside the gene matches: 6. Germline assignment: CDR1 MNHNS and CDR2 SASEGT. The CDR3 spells CASSEQGAGGEKLFF. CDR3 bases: TGTGCCAGCAGTGAACAGGGGGCTGGGGGTGAAAAACTGTTTTTT.

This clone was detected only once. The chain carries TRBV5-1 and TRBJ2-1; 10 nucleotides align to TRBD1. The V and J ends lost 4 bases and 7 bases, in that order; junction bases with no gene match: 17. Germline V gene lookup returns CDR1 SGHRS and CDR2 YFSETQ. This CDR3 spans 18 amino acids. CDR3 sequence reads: CASSRLGQGGAGANEQFF. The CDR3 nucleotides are TGCGCCAGCAGCCGGCTTGGACAGGGGGGAGCGGGGGCTAATGAGCAGTTCTTC.